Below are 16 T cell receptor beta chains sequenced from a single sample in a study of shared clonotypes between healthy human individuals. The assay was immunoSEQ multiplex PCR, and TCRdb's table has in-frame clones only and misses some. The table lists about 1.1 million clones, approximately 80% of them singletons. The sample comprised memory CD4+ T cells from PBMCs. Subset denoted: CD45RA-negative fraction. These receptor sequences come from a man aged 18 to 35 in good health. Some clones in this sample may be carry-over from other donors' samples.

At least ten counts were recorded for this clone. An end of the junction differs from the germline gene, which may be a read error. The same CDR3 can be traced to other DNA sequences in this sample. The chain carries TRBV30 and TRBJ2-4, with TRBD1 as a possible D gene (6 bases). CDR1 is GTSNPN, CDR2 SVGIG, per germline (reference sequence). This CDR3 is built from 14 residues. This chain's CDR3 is CAWSVSLGDTGKNF. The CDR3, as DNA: TGTGCCTGGAGTGTAAGTCTCGGGGACACGGGAAAGAACTTC.

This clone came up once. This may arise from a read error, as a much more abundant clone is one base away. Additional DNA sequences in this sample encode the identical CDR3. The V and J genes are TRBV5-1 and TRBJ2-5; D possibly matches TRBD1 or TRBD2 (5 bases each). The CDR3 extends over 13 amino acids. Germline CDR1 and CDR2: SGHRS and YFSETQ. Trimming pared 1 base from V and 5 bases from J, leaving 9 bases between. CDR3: CASSLQGGETQYF. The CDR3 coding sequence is TGCGCCAGCAGCTTGCAGGGCGGGGAGACCCAGTACTTC.

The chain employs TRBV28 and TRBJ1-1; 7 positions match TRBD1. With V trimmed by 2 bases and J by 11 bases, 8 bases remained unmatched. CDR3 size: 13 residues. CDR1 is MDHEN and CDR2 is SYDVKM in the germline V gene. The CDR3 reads CASSLGQAGEAFF. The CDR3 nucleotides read TGTGCCAGCAGTTTAGGACAGGCCGGGGAGGCTTTCTTT.

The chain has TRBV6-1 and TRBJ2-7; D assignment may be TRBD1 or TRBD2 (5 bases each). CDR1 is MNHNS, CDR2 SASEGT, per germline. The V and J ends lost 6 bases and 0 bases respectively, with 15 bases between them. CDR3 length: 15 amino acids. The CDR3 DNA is TGTGCCAGCAGAATTGCCGGGACGGCCTCCTACGAGCAGTACTTC. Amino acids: CASRIAGTASYEQYF.

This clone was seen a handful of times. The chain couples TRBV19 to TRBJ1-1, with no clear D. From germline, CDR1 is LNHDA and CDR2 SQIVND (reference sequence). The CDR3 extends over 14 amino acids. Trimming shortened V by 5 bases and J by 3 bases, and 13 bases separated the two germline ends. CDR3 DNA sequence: TGTGCCAGTAGTGAGGGTTCTTGGTACACTGAAGCTTTCTTT. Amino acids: CASSEGSWYTEAFF.

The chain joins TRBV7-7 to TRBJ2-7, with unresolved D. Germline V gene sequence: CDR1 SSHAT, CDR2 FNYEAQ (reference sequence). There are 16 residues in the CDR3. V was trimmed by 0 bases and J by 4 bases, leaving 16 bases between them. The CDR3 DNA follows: TGTGCCAGCAGCTTAGCGTTGACGGTTTCAGGATACGAGCAGTACTTC. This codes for CASSLALTVSGYEQYF.

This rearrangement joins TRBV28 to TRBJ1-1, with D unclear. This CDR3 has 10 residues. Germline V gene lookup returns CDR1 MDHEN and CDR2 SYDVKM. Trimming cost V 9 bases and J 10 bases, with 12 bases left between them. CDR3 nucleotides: TGTGCCAGGCCCCCCTCCTCAGCTTTCTTT. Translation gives CARPPSSAFF.

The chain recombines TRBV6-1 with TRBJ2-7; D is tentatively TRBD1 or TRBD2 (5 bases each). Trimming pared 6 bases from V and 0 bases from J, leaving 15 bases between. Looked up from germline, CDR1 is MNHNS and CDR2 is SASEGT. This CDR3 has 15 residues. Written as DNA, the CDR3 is TGTGCCAGCAGCACCGGGACGCTGGACTCCTACGAGCAGTACTTC. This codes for CASSTGTLDSYEQYF.

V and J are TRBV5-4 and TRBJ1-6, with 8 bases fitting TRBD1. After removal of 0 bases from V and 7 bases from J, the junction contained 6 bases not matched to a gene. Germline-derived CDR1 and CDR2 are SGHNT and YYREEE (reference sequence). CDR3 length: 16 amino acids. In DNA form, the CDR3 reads TGTGCCAGCAGCTTGGGGGCAGGGGGCTGGAATTCACCCCTCCACTTT. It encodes CASSLGAGGWNSPLHF.

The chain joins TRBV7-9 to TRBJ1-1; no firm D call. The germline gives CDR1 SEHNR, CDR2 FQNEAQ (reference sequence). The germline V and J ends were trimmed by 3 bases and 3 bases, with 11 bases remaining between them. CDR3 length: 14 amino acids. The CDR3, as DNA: TGTGCCAGCAGCTTGACGGGATCCTACACTGAAGCTTTCTTT. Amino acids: CASSLTGSYTEAFF.

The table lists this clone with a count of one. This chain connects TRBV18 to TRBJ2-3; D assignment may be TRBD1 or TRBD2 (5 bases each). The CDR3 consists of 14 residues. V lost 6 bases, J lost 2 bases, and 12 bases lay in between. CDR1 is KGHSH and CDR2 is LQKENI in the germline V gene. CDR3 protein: CASSRGVATDTQYF. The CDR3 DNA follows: TGTGCCAGCTCCCGAGGGGTAGCCACAGATACGCAGTATTTT. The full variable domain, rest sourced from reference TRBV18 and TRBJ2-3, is NAGVMQNPRHLVRRRGQEARLRCSPMKGHSHVYWYRQLPEEGLKFMVYLQKENIIDESGMPKERFSAEFPKEGPSILRIQQVVRGDSAAYFCASSRGVATDTQYFGPGTRLTVL.

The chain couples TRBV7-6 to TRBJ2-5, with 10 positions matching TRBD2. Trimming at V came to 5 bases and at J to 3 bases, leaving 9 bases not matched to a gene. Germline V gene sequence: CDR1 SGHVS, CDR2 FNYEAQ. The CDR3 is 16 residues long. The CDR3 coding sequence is TGTGCCAGCAGCAAAAGGGGTCTAGCGGGAGAAGAGACCCAGTACTTC. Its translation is CASSKRGLAGEETQYF.

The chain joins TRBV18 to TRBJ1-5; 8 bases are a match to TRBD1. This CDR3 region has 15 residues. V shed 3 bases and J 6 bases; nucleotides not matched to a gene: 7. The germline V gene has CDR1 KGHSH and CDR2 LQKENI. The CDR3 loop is CASSPTQGAGQPQHF. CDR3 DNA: TGTGCCAGCTCACCCACCCAGGGGGCGGGTCAGCCCCAGCATTTT.

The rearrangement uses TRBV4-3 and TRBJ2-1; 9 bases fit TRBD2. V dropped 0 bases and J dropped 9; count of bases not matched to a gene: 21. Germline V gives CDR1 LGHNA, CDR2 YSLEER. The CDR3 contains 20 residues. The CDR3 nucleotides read TGCGCCAGCAGCCAAGACTTTTTAGCTAGCGGGGAAAGATTTTGGTTTGAGCAGTTCTTC. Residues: CASSQDFLASGERFWFEQFF.

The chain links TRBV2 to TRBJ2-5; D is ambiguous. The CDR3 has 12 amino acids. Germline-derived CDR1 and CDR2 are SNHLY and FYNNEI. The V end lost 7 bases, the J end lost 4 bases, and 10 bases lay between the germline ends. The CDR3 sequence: CASTQDRETQYF. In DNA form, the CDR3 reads TGTGCCAGCACCCAGGATCGAGAGACCCAGTACTTC.

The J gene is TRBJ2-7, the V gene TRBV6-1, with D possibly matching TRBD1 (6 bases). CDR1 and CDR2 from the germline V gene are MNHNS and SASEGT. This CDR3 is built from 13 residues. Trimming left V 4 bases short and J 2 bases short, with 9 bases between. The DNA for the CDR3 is TGTGCCAGCAGTGGACAGGTACCCTACGAGCAGTACTTC. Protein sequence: CASSGQVPYEQYF.